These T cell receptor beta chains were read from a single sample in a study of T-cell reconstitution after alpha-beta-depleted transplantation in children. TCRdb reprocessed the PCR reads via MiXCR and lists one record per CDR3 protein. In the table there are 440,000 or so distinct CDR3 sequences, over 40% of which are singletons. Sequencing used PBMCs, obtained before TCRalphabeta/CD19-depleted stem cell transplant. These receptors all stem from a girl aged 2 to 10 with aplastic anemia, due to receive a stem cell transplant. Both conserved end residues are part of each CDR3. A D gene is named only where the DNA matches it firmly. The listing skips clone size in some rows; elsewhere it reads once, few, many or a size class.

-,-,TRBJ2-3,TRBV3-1,TGTGCCAGCAGCCAATCCTCCAGGGGAGATACGCAGTATTTT,CASSQSSRGDTQYF
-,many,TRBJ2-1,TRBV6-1,TGTGCCAGCGCTCGAAGGGGGAATGAGCAGTTCTTC,CASARRGNEQFF
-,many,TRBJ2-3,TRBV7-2,TGTGCCAGCAGCTTACAGGGCGGGGATGGGGATACGCAGTATTTT,CASSLQGGDGDTQYF
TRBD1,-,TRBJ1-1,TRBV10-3,TGTGCCATCAGGGGGACAGGGTTGACTGAAGCTTTCTTT,CAIRGTGLTEAFF
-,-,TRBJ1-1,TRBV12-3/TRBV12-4,TGTGCCAGCAGGCCCACGCGTCCGGGGAACACTGAAGCTTTCTTT,CASRPTRPGNTEAFF
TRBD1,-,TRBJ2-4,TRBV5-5,TGTGCCAGCAGCACGGACAGGGCTGGCATTCAGTACTTC,CASSTDRAGIQYF
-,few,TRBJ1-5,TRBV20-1,TGCAGTGCCCCCCTCCCGGGGCCCAATCAGCCCCAGCATTTT,CSAPLPGPNQPQHF
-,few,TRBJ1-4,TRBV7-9,TGTGCCAGCAGCTCCTCGGGGACTAATGAAAAACTGTTTTTT,CASSSSGTNEKLFF
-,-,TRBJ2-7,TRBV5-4,TGTGCCAGCAGCTTGGCCGGTGCGGGGGCCCACGAGCAGTACTTC,CASSLAGAGAHEQYF
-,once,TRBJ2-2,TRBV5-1,TGCGCCAGCAGCCCGGGACCAGGCGACGGCGGGGAGCTGTTTTTT,CASSPGPGDGGELFF